The sequence of this T cell receptor (beta chain) was determined in a study of blood T cell repertoires in COVID-19. Whole-study context: Sample material is recorded as cDNA or gDNA derived from T cells, B-cell-depleted T cells, or PBMCs.

The CDR3 is made up of 15 amino acids. Germline loops: CDR1 MNHEY, CDR2 SMNVEV (reference sequence). Trimming removed 4 bases at V and 0 bases at J, with 7 bases between. This clone was observed once. In the original workflow: Cell counts per sample came from amplifying reference gene primers. The method was immunoSEQ multiplex PCR; TCRdb's version includes in-frame clones alone and lacks a portion of them. V, J and clone size were drawn from that table, and D and trimming were deduced from the DNA. In the table there are approximately 430,000 clones, roughly 89% of which are singletons. The chain is built from TRBV27 and TRBJ1-6; no firm D call. This receptor was identified in a young woman with active or convalescent COVID-19. Sequenced: peripheral blood. The CDR3 bases are TGTGCCAGCAGTTATGGGAGCTCCTATAATTCACCCCTCCACTTT. It codes for CASSYGSSYNSPLHF.